Shown below are 26 T cell receptor beta chains from a single sample sequenced in a study of cytomegalovirus exposure and HLA in healthy donors. A multiplex PCR was run with 60 Vbeta primers and 13 Jbeta primers. Using immunoSEQ multiplex PCR, the repertoire was profiled, and TCRdb retains in-frame clones only, with some absent. Found here are 80,000 to 100,000 clones, about 78% of them singletons; the top ten hold 3.4%. The sequencing sample was made of PBMCs. Source of these receptors: a man aged 35-49 years in good health and CMV-seronegative.

This clone has a single count. The chain links TRBV6-5 to TRBJ2-6, with D possibly TRBD2 on 5 matching bases. Germline CDR1 and CDR2: MNHEY and SVGAGI. The CDR3 length is 12 residues. V lost 6 bases to trimming and J lost 8 bases, with 8 bases between them. This CDR3 is CASRRGPNVLTF. The CDR3, as DNA: TGTGCCAGCAGAAGAGGGCCCAACGTCCTGACTTTC.

The chain links TRBV11-2 to TRBJ2-5, with TRBD2 matching 8 bases. The CDR3 length is 14 residues. J was trimmed by 0 bases and V by 6 bases; bases with no gene match: 3. Germline CDR1 SGHAT, CDR2 FQNNGV. CDR3 loop: CASSLTSDQETQYF. As DNA, the CDR3 is TGTGCCAGCAGTTTGACTAGCGACCAAGAGACCCAGTACTTC.

The J gene is TRBJ2-7, the V gene TRBV5-4; maybe TRBD1 (6 bases). Germline CDR1 SGHNT, CDR2 YYREEE (reference sequence). The V gene lost 2 bases and the J gene lost 2 bases, with 11 bases spanning the gap. This CDR3 is 14 amino acids long. The CDR3 DNA sequence: TGTGCCAGCAGCTTATCCGGACAGACCTACGAGCAGTACTTC. This gives the protein CASSLSGQTYEQYF.

The V call is TRBV10-3, the J call TRBJ2-7; 7 nucleotides agree with TRBD1. CDR3 length: 15 residues. Germline loops: CDR1 ENHRY, CDR2 SYGVKD. V trimming: 0 bases; J trimming: 2 bases; junction bases outside the gene matches: 4. The CDR3 bases are TGTGCCATCAGTGAGTCGGGACAGACTACCTACGAGCAGTACTTC. It is translated as CAISESGQTTYEQYF.

The V and J genes are TRBV10-3 and TRBJ2-1, with D tentatively TRBD2 (6 bases). The V end was cut by 8 bases, the J end by 8 bases, with 13 bases between. The length of the CDR3 is 12 residues. Germline V gene data show CDR1 as ENHRY and CDR2 as SYGVKD. The CDR3 reads CAISGGVHEQFF. The CDR3 bases are TGTGCCATCTCTGGCGGGGTCCATGAGCAGTTCTTC.

The table lists this clone with a count of one. V is TRBV6-1 and J is TRBJ1-1; 9 positions agree with TRBD1. CDR3 length equals 15 residues. Trimming at V came to 0 bases and at J to 10 bases, leaving 9 bases not matched to a gene. Germline CDR1 MNHNS, CDR2 SASEGT. The CDR3 region is CASSEAGGQGLGAFF. CDR3 bases: TGTGCCAGCAGTGAAGCGGGGGGACAGGGCTTGGGAGCTTTCTTT.

V is TRBV7-9 and J is TRBJ2-7, with 9 bases that match TRBD1. Germline V gene sequence: CDR1 SEHNR, CDR2 FQNEAQ (reference sequence). The trim removed 5 bases at V and 5 bases at J, leaving 7 bases unmatched. The CDR3 length is 14 residues. CDR3 protein: CASSHGTGYHEQYF. Written as DNA, the CDR3 is TGTGCCAGCAGCCACGGGACAGGGTACCACGAGCAGTACTTC.

This sequence joins TRBV6-6 and TRBJ2-7; 8 nucleotides agree with TRBD2. Germline V CDR1 and CDR2: MNHNY, SVGAGI (reference sequence). V was pared by 8 bases and J by 4 bases, with 13 bases of the junction left unmatched. The CDR3 consists of 15 residues. CDR3 DNA: TGTGCCAGCGGGAGAGGCGGGAGGTCGACGTACGAGCAGTACTTC. The encoded protein is CASGRGGRSTYEQYF.

The CDR3 here is CASSYSLDTYEQYF. CDR3 DNA: TGTGCCAGCAGTTACTCGTTAGACACGTACGAGCAGTACTTC. The rearrangement links TRBV6-5 to TRBJ2-7; D uncertain. The CDR3 is 14 amino acids. The germline V gene encodes CDR1 MNHEY and CDR2 SVGAGI. V lost 0 bases and J lost 4, with 10 bases in between.

V and J are TRBV5-6 and TRBJ2-2; TRBD1 matches 9 bases. V shed 2 bases, J shed 4 bases, and the junction held 6 bases outside the gene matches. The CDR3 has 16 amino acids. The germline V gene encodes CDR1 SGHDT and CDR2 YYEEEE. CDR3 region: CASSFRRTGATGELFF. CDR3 nucleotide sequence: TGTGCCAGCAGCTTTAGGAGGACAGGGGCCACCGGGGAGCTGTTTTTT.

This sequence joins TRBV28 and TRBJ1-5; 10 nucleotides match TRBD1. The CDR3 runs 16 residues. With V trimmed by 5 bases and J by 5 bases, 9 bases remained unmatched. In germline, CDR1 is MDHEN, CDR2 SYDVKM. CDR3 DNA: TGTGCCAGCAGTCCCGGGGGACAGGGGACCTATCAGCCCCAGCATTTT. This gives the protein CASSPGGQGTYQPQHF. The full variable domain, its missing parts supplied by reference TRBV28 and TRBJ1-5, is DVKVTQSSRYLVKRTGEKVFLECVQDMDHENMFWYRQDPGLGLRLIYFSYDVKMKEKGDIPEGYSVSREKKERFSLILESASTNQTSMYLCASSPGGQGTYQPQHFGDGTRLSIL.

The rearrangement links TRBV2 to TRBJ2-7, with 7 positions matching TRBD1. The germline V gene encodes CDR1 SNHLY and CDR2 FYNNEI. This CDR3 is 14 amino acids long. The V segment lost 3 bases and the J segment 5 bases; nucleotides outside the gene matches: 7. The chain's CDR3 is CASSEAGGKDEQYF. The CDR3 DNA reads TGTGCCAGCAGTGAGGCAGGGGGTAAGGACGAGCAGTACTTC.

The rearrangement joins TRBV4-2 to TRBJ1-2, with D maybe TRBD1 (5 bases). With 4 bases removed from V and 2 bases from J, the gap between germline ends came to 8 bases. The CDR3 contains 13 residues. Germline CDR1 LGHNA, CDR2 YNFKEQ. Written as DNA, the CDR3 is TGTGCCAGCAGCCCGACAGCGAACTATGGCTACACCTTC. Protein product: CASSPTANYGYTF.

This chain joins TRBV29-1 and TRBJ1-6; D remains unclear. The CDR3 contains 17 residues. In germline, CDR1 is SQVTM, CDR2 ANQGSEA. The ends were cut back, 5 bases at V and 4 bases at J, with 21 bases in the middle. In DNA, the CDR3 is TGCAGCGTTCTTAGTCGCGAGAGCTACTCTTATAATTCACCCCTCCACTTT. Its protein product is CSVLSRESYSYNSPLHF. Variable domain in full (rest from reference TRBV29-1 and TRBJ1-6): SAVISQKPSRDICQRGTSLTIQCQVDSQVTMMFWYRQQPGQSLTLIATANQGSEATYESGFVIDKFPISRPNLTFSTLTVSNMSPEDSSIYLCSVLSRESYSYNSPLHFGNGTRLTVT.

V gene TRBV11-2 combines with J gene TRBJ2-3; D is unclear. V was clipped by 5 bases and J by 4 bases, with 7 bases between them. This CDR3 spans 12 amino acids. The germline V gene encodes CDR1 SGHAT and CDR2 FQNNGV. DNA of the CDR3: TGTGCCAGCAGCCTACCCGCAGATACGCAGTATTTT. Translating gives CASSLPADTQYF. The full variable domain, rest sourced from reference TRBV11-2 and TRBJ2-3, is EAGVAQSPRYKIIEKRQSVAFWCNPISGHATLYWYQQILGQGPKLLIQFQNNGVVDDSQLPKDRFSAERLKGVDSTLKIQPAKLEDSAVYLCASSLPADTQYFGPGTRLTVL.

The rearrangement links TRBV28 to TRBJ2-2; D is uncertain. The V end lost 6 bases, the J end lost 6 bases, and 5 bases lay between the germline ends. CDR3 length: 11 amino acids. The V gene's germline CDR1 is MDHEN and CDR2 SYDVKM. The CDR3 region has the DNA TGTGCCAGCAGGAGTGCCGGGGAGCTGTTTTTT. It translates to CASRSAGELFF.

The rearrangement links TRBV7-6 to TRBJ1-1, with D unclear. V lost 2 bases, J lost 3 bases, and 13 bases lay in between. Germline values: CDR1 SGHVS, CDR2 FNYEAQ. This CDR3 contains 15 residues. The CDR3 DNA follows: TGTGCCAGCAGCTTAACGGGGAAAGAGGACACTGAAGCTTTCTTT. This encodes CASSLTGKEDTEAFF.

This chain uses TRBV5-4 with TRBJ1-1; 7 bases are shared with TRBD1. Per the germline V gene, CDR1 is SGHNT and CDR2 is YYREEE (reference sequence). The CDR3 runs to 14 residues. V was pared by 2 bases and J by 9 bases, with 10 bases of the junction left unmatched. The CDR3 spells CASSLRRERGQAFF. Here the CDR3 DNA reads TGTGCCAGCAGCTTAAGACGGGAGAGGGGGCAAGCTTTCTTT.

This clone was recorded only once. The rearrangement uses TRBV5-1 and TRBJ2-1, with 10 bases lining up with TRBD2. Trimming took 0 bases from V and 10 from J; bases not matched to a gene: 13. Germline values: CDR1 SGHRS, CDR2 YFSETQ. The length of the CDR3 is 17 residues. The CDR3 here is CASSLEPSGSPLGEQFF. In DNA form, the CDR3 reads TGCGCCAGCAGCTTGGAGCCTAGCGGGAGCCCCCTTGGCGAGCAGTTCTTC.

This chain uses TRBV10-3 with TRBJ2-1; tentative D call: TRBD2 (6 bases). The CDR3 extends over 15 amino acids. V lost 0 bases to trimming and J lost 5 bases, with 11 bases between them. Germline loops: CDR1 ENHRY, CDR2 SYGVKD. For the CDR3, the DNA is TGTGCCATCAGTGAGTCACCTAGGAGGGACAATGAGCAGTTCTTC. Translation: CAISESPRRDNEQFF.

J is TRBJ1-4 and V is TRBV2; TRBD1 matches at 7 bases. V lost 5 bases, J lost 7 bases, and 7 bases stayed unmatched. Germline V gene data show CDR1 as SNHLY and CDR2 as FYNNEI. The CDR3 extends over 14 amino acids. CDR3 sequence: CASSLYRGVEKLFF. The CDR3 DNA reads TGTGCCAGCAGTCTGTACAGGGGAGTTGAAAAACTGTTTTTT.

V and J are TRBV7-9 and TRBJ2-5; the match to TRBD2 covers 7 bases. V shed 1 base, J shed 2 bases, and the junction held 16 bases outside the gene matches. Germline V gene lookup returns CDR1 SEHNR and CDR2 FQNEAQ (reference sequence). The CDR3 covers 19 residues. DNA of the CDR3: TGTGCCAGCAGCTTAGAAGGAAGGAGTATAGCGGGCCCACAAGAGACCCAGTACTTC. This codes for CASSLEGRSIAGPQETQYF.

The chain is built from TRBV5-4 and TRBJ2-5, with TRBD2 identical over 10 bases. This CDR3 is 15 amino acids long. Germline V lookup: CDR1 SGHNT, CDR2 YYREEE (reference sequence). After removal of 1 base from V and 5 bases from J, the junction contained 5 bases not matched to a gene. CDR3 in DNA: TGTGCCAGCAGCTTGCGGGTAGCGGGAGGTGAGACCCAGTACTTC. Its protein product is CASSLRVAGGETQYF.

The chain employs TRBV11-1 and TRBJ1-1, with 7 nucleotides matching TRBD1. V gave up 4 bases and J gave up 0 bases; unmatched junction bases: 5. Per the germline V gene, CDR1 is SGHAT and CDR2 is FQDESV (reference sequence). This CDR3 spans 15 amino acids. CDR3 protein: CASSSAGGMNTEAFF. In DNA, the CDR3 is TGTGCCAGCAGCTCCGCAGGGGGAATGAACACTGAAGCTTTCTTT.

The genes are TRBV12-2 and TRBJ2-1; the DNA was not compared with TRBD2, the D call given in the table. TRBV12-2 is annotated as a pseudogene. The CDR3 length is 16 residues. CDR3 loop: CASRLAPGLASNEQFF. CDR3 nucleotides: TGTGCAAGTCGCTTAGCCCCGGGACTAGCATCTAATGAGCAGTTCTTC.

The gene calls are TRBV5-6 and TRBJ2-3, with TRBD2 matching 8 bases. With 0 bases clipped from V and 7 bases from J, the junction kept 13 bases outside the gene matches. Germline V gene sequence: CDR1 SGHDT, CDR2 YYEEEE. This CDR3 contains 17 residues. CDR3 nucleotide sequence: TGTGCCAGCAGCTTGGCCGCGTATAGCGGGATCGGGTATACGCAGTATTTT. Translated, it gives CASSLAAYSGIGYTQYF.